This T cell receptor beta chain emerged from a study of blood T cell repertoires in COVID-19 (dated by TCRdb to 2019 to 2021). At the level of the whole study: Samples covering the acute and convalescent phases of COVID-19 were provided by collaborators in the United States, Italy and Spain. The repertoires were made available in a free public database intended to serve as a resource for research on the immune response to SARS-CoV-2. Samples came from the ongoing ImmuneRACE study (first 160 participants) plus 1,254 subjects from 6 global collaborators. The dataset comprised deeply sampled blood TCRbeta repertoires from subjects exposed to, actively infected with, or recovered from COVID-19. Where available, HLA class I and class II types were taken from metadata supplied by the sample provider and were not determined by assay-based typing. The material from the prospective study consisted of cDNA or gDNA derived from T cells, B-cell-depleted T cells, or PBMCs. The sample metadata nearly always contained a de-identified subject ID, COVID-19 status, age in years and sex.

For this clone: Its recognized antigen is unknown. Per-base quality was not reported, and no clone a single base away is much larger than it.

The immunoSEQ Assay, a bias-controlled multiplex PCR, was used to amplify TCRbeta CDR3 regions from genomic DNA. Processing in the source paper ran as follows. Nucleated cell counts per sample were estimated from amplification of reference gene primers within the assay. Sequence reads were collapsed and filtered to measure the absolute abundance of every unique TCRbeta CDR3 rearrangement. For each sample, productive Simpson clonality was calculated as the square root of Simpson's diversity index over productive rearrangements. Drawn from immuneACCESS, this table holds only the in-frame rearrangements with V and J called that TCRdb kept. Clones are partly lost; checked studies trace under half to an unresolved V gene and leave the rest unexplained. V and J calls and clone size are those listed in that table; D and trimming were worked out from the DNA. This sample holds 200,000 to 300,000 clones; around 89% were observed only once. The leading ten clones occupy roughly 3.7% of the sample.

The investigation overall reported the following: How much clinical and demographic metadata was included differed by source and by participant, and the metadata was provided uncurated.

The collaborating institutions used their own protocols to collect whole blood in K2EDTA tubes. For TCRbeta analysis, collaborators shipped samples as frozen whole blood, isolated PBMCs, or DNA extracted from either of those sample types. The sequencing sample was made of peripheral blood. The receptor was isolated from a woman aged 40 to 50 with acute or convalescent COVID-19.

The sequenced DNA: TGTGCCAGCTCACCTTCGGGACTTAAGGGAGGCTACACCTTC. The resulting protein is CASSPSGLKGGYTF. This receptor chain uses TRBV18 and TRBJ1-2; a weak D assignment points to TRBD1 (5 bases agree). The CDR3 covers 14 residues, taking in both the cysteine and the phenylalanine. Just CDR3 DNA is preserved here, 42 bases in frame from base 1. CDR1 and CDR2 are read off the germline V gene as KGHSH and LQKENI. V loses 3 bases, J loses 8 bases, and the germline ends lie 16 bases apart.